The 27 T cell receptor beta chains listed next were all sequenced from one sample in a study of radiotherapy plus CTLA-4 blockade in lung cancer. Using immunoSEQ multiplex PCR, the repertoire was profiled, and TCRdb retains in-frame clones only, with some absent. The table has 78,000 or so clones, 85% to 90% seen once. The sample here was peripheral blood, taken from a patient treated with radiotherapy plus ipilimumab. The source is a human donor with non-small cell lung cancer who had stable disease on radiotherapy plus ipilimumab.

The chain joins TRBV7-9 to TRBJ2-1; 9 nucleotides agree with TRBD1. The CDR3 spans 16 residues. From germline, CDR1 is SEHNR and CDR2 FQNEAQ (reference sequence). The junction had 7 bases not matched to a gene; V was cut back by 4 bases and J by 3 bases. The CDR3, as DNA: TGTGCCAGCAGCTGGGACAGGGCGACTCACTACAATGAGCAGTTCTTC. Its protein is CASSWDRATHYNEQFF.

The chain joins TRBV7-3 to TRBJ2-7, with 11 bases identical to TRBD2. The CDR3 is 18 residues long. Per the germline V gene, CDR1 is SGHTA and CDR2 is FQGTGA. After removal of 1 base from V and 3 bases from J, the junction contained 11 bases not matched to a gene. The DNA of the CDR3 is TGTGCCAGCAGCTTAAGGGGCGGCCTAGCGGGAGGAAACTACGAGCAGTACTTC. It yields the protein CASSLRGGLAGGNYEQYF.

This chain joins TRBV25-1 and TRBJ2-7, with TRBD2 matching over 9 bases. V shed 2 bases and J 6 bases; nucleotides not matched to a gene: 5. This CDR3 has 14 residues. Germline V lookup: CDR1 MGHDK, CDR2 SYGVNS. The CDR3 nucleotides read TGTGCCAGCAGTGAAGGTGGGACTAGCTCCGAGCAGTACTTC. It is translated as CASSEGGTSSEQYF.

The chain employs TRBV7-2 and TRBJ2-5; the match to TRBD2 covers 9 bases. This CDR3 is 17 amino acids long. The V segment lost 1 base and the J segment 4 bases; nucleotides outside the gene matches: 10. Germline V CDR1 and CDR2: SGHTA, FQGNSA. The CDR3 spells CASSLGGAGGLLETQYF. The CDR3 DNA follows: TGTGCCAGCAGCTTAGGGGGAGCGGGGGGCCTGTTAGAGACCCAGTACTTC.

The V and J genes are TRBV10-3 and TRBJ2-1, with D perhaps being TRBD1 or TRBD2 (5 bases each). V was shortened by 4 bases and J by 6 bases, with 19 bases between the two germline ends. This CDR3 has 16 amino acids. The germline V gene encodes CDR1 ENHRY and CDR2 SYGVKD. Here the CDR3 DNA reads TGTGCCATCAGTGCCTTCTCAACCGGGGCCTCCAATGAGCAGTTCTTC. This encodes CAISAFSTGASNEQFF.

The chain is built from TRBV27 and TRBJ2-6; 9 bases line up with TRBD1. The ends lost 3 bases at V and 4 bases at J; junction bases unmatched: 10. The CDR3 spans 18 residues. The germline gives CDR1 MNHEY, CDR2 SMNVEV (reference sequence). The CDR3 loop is CASSFGTGGASGANVLTF. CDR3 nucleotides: TGTGCCAGCAGTTTTGGTACAGGGGGCGCTTCAGGGGCCAACGTCCTGACTTTC.

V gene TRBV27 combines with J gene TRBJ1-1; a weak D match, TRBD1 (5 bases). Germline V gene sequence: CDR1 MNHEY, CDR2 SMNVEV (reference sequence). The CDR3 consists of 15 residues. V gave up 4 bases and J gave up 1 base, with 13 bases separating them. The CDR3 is CASSSLDGGNTEAFF. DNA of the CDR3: TGTGCCAGCAGTTCCCTCGATGGGGGGAACACTGAAGCTTTCTTT.

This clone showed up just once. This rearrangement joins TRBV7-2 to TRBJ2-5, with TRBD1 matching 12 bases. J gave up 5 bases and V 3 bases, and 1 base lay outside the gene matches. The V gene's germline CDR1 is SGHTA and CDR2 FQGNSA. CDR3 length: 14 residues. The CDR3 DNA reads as TGTGCCAGCAGCTTCGGGACAGGGGGCGAGACCCAGTACTTC. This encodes CASSFGTGGETQYF.

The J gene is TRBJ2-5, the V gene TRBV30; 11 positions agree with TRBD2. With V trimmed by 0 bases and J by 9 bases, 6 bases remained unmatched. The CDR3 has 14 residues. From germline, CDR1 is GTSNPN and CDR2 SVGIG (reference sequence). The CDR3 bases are TGTGCCTGGAGTGTACTAGCGGGAGCCGCACCCCAGTACTTC. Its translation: CAWSVLAGAAPQYF.

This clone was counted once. This CDR3 is CASMEGTGANYGYTF. CDR3 bases: TGTGCCAGTATGGAGGGGACAGGAGCTAACTATGGCTACACCTTC. The chain couples TRBV19 to TRBJ1-2; 8 nucleotides line up with TRBD1. CDR1 and CDR2 (germline): LNHDA, SQIVND (reference sequence). With V trimmed by 7 bases and J by 0 bases, 7 bases remained unmatched. CDR3 length equals 15 residues. Variable domain in full (rest from reference TRBV19 and TRBJ1-2): DGGITQSPKYLFRKEGQNVTLSCEQNLNHDAMYWYRQDPGQGLRLIYYSQIVNDFQKGDIAEGYSVSREKKESFPLTVTSAQKNPTAFYLCASMEGTGANYGYTFGSGTRLTVV.

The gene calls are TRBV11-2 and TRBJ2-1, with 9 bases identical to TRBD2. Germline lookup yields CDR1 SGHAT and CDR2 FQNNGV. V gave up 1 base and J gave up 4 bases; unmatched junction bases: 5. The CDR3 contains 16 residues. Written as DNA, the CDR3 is TGTGCCAGCAGCTTAGTTGCGGGGGGGCTGTACAATGAGCAGTTCTTC. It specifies CASSLVAGGLYNEQFF.

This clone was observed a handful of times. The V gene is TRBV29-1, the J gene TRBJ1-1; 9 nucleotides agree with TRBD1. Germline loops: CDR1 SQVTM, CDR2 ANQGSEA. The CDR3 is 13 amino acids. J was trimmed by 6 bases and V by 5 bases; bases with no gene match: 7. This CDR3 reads CSVTQGAWSEAFF. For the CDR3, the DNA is TGCAGCGTTACACAGGGGGCTTGGTCTGAAGCTTTCTTT.

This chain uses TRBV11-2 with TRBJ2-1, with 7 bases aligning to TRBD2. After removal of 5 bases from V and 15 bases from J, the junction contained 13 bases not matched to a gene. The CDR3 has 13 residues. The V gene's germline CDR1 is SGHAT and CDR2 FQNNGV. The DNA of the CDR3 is TGTGCCAGCAGCCCTCTAACAATTGGACTAGGGTTCTTC. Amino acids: CASSPLTIGLGFF.

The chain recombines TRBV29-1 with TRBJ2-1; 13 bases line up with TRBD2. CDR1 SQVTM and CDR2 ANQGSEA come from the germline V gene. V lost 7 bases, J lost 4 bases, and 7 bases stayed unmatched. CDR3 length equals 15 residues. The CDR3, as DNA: TGCAGCGCTCGGACTAGCGGGGGTCTATACAATGAGCAGTTCTTC. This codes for CSARTSGGLYNEQFF.

The CDR3 is CASSVSGSTEAFF. In DNA, the CDR3 is TGTGCCAGCAGCGTGTCAGGGAGCACTGAAGCTTTCTTT. The J gene is TRBJ1-1, the V gene TRBV9; TRBD1 might be the D (5 bases). CDR1 and CDR2 (germline): SGDLS, YYNGEE. The V end lost 2 bases, the J end lost 4 bases, and 9 bases lay between the germline ends. The CDR3 has 13 residues.

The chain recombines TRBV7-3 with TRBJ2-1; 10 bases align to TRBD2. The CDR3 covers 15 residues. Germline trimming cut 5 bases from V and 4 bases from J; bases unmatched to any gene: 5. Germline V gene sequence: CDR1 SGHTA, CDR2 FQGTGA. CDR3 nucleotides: TGTGCCAGCAGCCAACTAGCGGGAAGGTACAATGAGCAGTTCTTC. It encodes CASSQLAGRYNEQFF. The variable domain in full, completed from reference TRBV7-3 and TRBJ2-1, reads GAGVSQTPSNKVTEKGKYVELRCDPISGHTALYWYRQSLGQGPEFLIYFQGTGAADDSGLPNDRFFAVRPEGSVSTLKIQRTERGDSAVYLCASSQLAGRYNEQFFGPGTRLTVL.

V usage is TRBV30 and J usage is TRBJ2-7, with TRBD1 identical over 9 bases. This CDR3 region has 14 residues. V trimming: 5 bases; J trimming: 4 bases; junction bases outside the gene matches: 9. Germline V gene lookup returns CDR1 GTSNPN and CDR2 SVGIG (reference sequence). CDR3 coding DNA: TGTGCCTGGGATACCGGGACAGGGTCGTACGAGCAGTACTTC. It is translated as CAWDTGTGSYEQYF.

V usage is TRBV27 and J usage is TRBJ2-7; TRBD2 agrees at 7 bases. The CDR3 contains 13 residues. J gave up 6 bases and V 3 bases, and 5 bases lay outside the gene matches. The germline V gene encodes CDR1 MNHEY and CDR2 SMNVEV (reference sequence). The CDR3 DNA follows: TGTGCCAGCAGTTTGGGAGGGAGCGGCGAGCAGTACTTC. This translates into CASSLGGSGEQYF.

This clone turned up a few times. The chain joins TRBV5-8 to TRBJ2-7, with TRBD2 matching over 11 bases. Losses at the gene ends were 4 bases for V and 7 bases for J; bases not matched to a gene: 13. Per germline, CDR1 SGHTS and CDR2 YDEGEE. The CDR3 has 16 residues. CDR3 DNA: TGTGCCAGCAGCGATCCGTTACTAGCGGGAGTGAGGGAGCAGTACTTC. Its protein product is CASSDPLLAGVREQYF.

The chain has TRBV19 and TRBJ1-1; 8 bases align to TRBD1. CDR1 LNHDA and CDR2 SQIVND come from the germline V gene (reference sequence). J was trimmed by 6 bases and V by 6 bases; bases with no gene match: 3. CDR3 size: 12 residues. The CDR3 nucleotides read TGTGCCAGTAGCGAACAGGGGGCTGAAGCTTTCTTT. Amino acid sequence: CASSEQGAEAFF.

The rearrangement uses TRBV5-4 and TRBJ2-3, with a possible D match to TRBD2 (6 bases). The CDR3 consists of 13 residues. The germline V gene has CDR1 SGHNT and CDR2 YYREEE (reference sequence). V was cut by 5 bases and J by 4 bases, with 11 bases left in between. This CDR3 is CASRTGSSDTQYF. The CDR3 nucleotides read TGTGCCAGCAGAACCGGGAGCTCAGATACGCAGTATTTT. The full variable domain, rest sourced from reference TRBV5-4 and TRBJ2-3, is ETGVTQSPTHLIKTRGQQVTLRCSSQSGHNTVSWYQQALGQGPQFIFQYYREEENGRGNFPPRFSGLQFPNYSSELNVNALELDDSALYLCASRTGSSDTQYFGPGTRLTVL.

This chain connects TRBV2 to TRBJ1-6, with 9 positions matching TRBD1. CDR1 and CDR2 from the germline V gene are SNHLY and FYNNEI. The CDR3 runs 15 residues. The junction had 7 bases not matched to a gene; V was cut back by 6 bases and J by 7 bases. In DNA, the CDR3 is TGTGCCAGCAGAGTGGGGACAGGGATGAATTCACCCCTCCACTTT. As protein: CASRVGTGMNSPLHF.

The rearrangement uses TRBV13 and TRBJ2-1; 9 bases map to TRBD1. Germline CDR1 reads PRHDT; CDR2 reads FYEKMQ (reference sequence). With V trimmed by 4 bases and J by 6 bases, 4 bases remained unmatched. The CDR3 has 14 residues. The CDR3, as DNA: TGTGCCAGCAGCTGGGGACAGGGACTCAATGAGCAGTTCTTC. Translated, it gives CASSWGQGLNEQFF.

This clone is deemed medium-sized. The CDR3 spells CASRVENTGELFF. CDR3 nucleotides: TGTGCCAGCAGGGTAGAGAACACCGGGGAGCTGTTTTTT. V usage is TRBV6-1 and J usage is TRBJ2-2, with D unresolved. The CDR3 extends over 13 amino acids. The germline V gene encodes CDR1 MNHNS and CDR2 SASEGT. Between the trimmed V and J ends, which lost 6 bases and 1 base, there was a span of 6 bases.

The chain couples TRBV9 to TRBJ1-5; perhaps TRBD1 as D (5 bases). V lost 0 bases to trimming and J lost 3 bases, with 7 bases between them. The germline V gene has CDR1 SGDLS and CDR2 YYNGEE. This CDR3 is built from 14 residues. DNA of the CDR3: TGTGCCAGCAGCGTAGGAGGGGACAATCAGCCCCAGCATTTT. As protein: CASSVGGDNQPQHF. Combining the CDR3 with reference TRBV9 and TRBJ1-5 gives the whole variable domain DSGVTQTPKHLITATGQRVTLRCSPRSGDLSVYWYQQSLDQGLQFLIQYYNGEERAKGNILERFSAQQFPDLHSELNLSSLELGDSALYFCASSVGGDNQPQHFGDGTRLSIL.

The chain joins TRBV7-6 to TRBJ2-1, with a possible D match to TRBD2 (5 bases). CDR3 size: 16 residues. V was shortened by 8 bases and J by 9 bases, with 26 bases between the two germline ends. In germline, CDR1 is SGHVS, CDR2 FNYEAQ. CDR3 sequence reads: CASGPRTREKVGEQFF. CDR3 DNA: TGTGCCAGCGGGCCGAGAACGAGGGAGAAAGTCGGTGAGCAGTTCTTC.

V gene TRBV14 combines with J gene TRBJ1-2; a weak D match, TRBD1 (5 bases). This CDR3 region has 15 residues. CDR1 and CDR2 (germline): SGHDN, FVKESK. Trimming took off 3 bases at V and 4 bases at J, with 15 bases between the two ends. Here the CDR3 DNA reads TGTGCCAGCAGCCAGGGGCTCGGGGGTCCCTATGGCTACACCTTC. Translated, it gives CASSQGLGGPYGYTF.